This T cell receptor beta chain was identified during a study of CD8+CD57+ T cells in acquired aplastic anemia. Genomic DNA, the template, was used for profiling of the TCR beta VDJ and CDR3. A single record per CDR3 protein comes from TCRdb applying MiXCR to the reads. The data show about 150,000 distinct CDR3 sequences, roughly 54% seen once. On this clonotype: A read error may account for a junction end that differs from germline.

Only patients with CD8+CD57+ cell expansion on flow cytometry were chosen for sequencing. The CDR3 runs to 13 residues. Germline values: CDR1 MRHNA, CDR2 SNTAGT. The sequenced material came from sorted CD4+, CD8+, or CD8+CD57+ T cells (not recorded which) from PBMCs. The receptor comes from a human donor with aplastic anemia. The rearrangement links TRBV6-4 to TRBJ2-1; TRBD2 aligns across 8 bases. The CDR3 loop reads CASSRTSWGEQFF. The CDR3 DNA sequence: TGTGCCAGCAGTCGGACTAGCTGGGGGGAGCAGTTCTTT.